The 26 T cell receptor beta chains given below trace back to one sample, sequenced in a study of shared clonotypes between healthy human individuals. Generated by immunoSEQ multiplex PCR, the TCRdb table keeps only in-frame clones and is missing some. Among about 2.4 million clones listed, 80% to 95% were seen once. The sequenced material came from naive CD4+ T cells from PBMCs. Subset specified: CD45RA+ positively selected. The receptors come from a man younger than 35 in good health. Some clones in this sample may be carry-over from other donors' samples.

The CDR3 sequence is CASSPELTYEQYF. CDR3 DNA sequence: TGCGCCAGCAGCCCCGAATTAACCTACGAGCAGTACTTC. The V and J genes are TRBV5-1 and TRBJ2-7; D is undetermined. The CDR3 consists of 13 residues. V shed 4 bases and J shed 2 bases, with 10 bases lying between them. Germline CDR1 SGHRS, CDR2 YFSETQ.

V gene TRBV6-5 combines with J gene TRBJ1-2; D might be TRBD1 (6 bases). The CDR3 runs 15 residues. V was clipped by 2 bases and J by 3 bases, with 13 bases between them. Germline loops: CDR1 MNHEY, CDR2 SVGAGI. CDR3 DNA sequence: TGTGCCAGCAGTTACGGTGGGGGCAGAGACTATGGCTACACCTTC. Its protein is CASSYGGGRDYGYTF.

This chain uses TRBV27 with TRBJ2-1, with D perhaps TRBD1 or TRBD2 (5 bases each). Germline lookup yields CDR1 MNHEY and CDR2 SMNVEV (reference sequence). This CDR3 contains 15 residues. V dropped 3 bases and J dropped 2 bases, with 11 bases sitting between them. CDR3 loop: CASSLGVPTYNEQFF. CDR3 in DNA: TGTGCCAGCAGTTTGGGGGTCCCAACCTACAATGAGCAGTTCTTC.

The V gene is TRBV6-5, the J gene TRBJ1-2; 7 bases are a match to TRBD1. Trimming removed 10 bases from V and 13 bases from J; junction bases left unmatched: 12. The CDR3 length is 11 residues. Germline lookup yields CDR1 MNHEY and CDR2 SVGAGI. DNA of the CDR3: TGTGCCACCAAACGGCAGGGGGTCGGCACCTTC. Amino acid sequence: CATKRQGVGTF.

J is TRBJ2-3 and V is TRBV9; TRBD2 matches 7 bases. Looked up from germline, CDR1 is SGDLS and CDR2 is YYNGEE. J was trimmed by 1 base and V by 0 bases; bases with no gene match: 5. The CDR3 length is 16 residues. The DNA of the CDR3 is TGTGCCAGCAGCGTAGGTGGGAGGGCTGGCACAGATACGCAGTATTTT. Residues: CASSVGGRAGTDTQYF.

CDR3 sequence reads: CASSLLPTGELFF. CDR3 nucleotide sequence: TGTGCCAGCAGCTTACTACCGACCGGGGAGCTGTTTTTT. The chain carries TRBV7-9 and TRBJ2-2; no clear D. Looked up from germline, CDR1 is SEHNR and CDR2 is FQNEAQ (reference sequence). Trimming stripped 2 bases from V and 5 bases from J, with 6 bases between. The CDR3 sequence is 13 residues long.

This clone was counted once. V is TRBV7-2 and J is TRBJ2-7, with D perhaps TRBD2 (5 bases). The germline V and J ends were trimmed by 5 bases and 6 bases, with 14 bases remaining between them. The CDR3 length is 13 residues. Germline V gene data show CDR1 as SGHTA and CDR2 as FQGNSA. CDR3 nucleotide sequence: TGTGCCAGCAGCCAACATAGCGCCCGCGAGCAGTACTTC. This translates into CASSQHSAREQYF.

This chain connects TRBV28 to TRBJ1-5; 8 nucleotides agree with TRBD1. After removal of 7 bases from V and 5 bases from J, the junction contained 7 bases not matched to a gene. The germline CDR1 and CDR2 sequences are MDHEN and SYDVKM. This CDR3 spans 14 amino acids. The CDR3 nucleotides are TGTGCCAGCACACTCGGACAGGGCCATCAGCCCCAGCATTTT. Protein product: CASTLGQGHQPQHF. The full variable domain, in which reference TRBV28 and TRBJ1-5 provide the parts outside the CDR3, is DVKVTQSSRYLVKRTGEKVFLECVQDMDHENMFWYRQDPGLGLRLIYFSYDVKMKEKGDIPEGYSVSREKKERFSLILESASTNQTSMYLCASTLGQGHQPQHFGDGTRLSIL.

The chain combines TRBV28 with TRBJ2-5, with D unclear. The J call may be faulty, since TRBJ2-7 better matches the DNA end. Germline V gene data show CDR1 as MDHEN and CDR2 as SYDVKM. CDR3 length equals 12 residues. The CDR3 DNA sequence: TGTGCCAGCAGTTCCCCATTCTACGAGCAGTACTTC. Translation: CASSSPFYEQYF.

This sequence joins TRBV5-6 and TRBJ1-6; tentatively, D is TRBD1 (5 bases). This CDR3 contains 16 residues. V lost 4 bases to trimming and J lost 7 bases, with 18 bases between them. CDR1 is SGHDT, CDR2 YYEEEE, per germline. The CDR3 nucleotides are TGTGCCAGCAGCCCTAGGAGTCGGGGGGTGAATTCACCCCTCCACTTT. Translated: CASSPRSRGVNSPLHF. Supplemented by reference TRBV5-6 and TRBJ1-6, the full variable domain reads DAGVTQSPTHLIKTRGQQVTLRCSPKSGHDTVSWYQQALGQGPQFIFQYYEEEERQRGNFPDRFSGHQFPNYSSELNVNALLLGDSALYLCASSPRSRGVNSPLHFGNGTRLTVT.

The chain employs TRBV29-1 and TRBJ2-1; D is uncertain. In germline, CDR1 is SQVTM, CDR2 ANQGSEA. The ends were cut back, 6 bases at V and 0 bases at J, with 15 bases in the middle. The CDR3 consists of 15 residues. DNA of the CDR3: TGCAGCGTCCGACCAGGTAGCAACTCCTACAATGAGCAGTTCTTC. This gives the protein CSVRPGSNSYNEQFF.

The chain couples TRBV7-6 to TRBJ2-7, with TRBD2 matching over 12 bases. The CDR3 contains 17 residues. Germline CDR1 reads SGHVS; CDR2 reads FNYEAQ. The J segment lost 1 base and the V segment lost 1 base, leaving 5 bases of the junction unmatched. CDR3 nucleotides: TGTGCCAGCAGCTTAGTAGCCGGGACTAGCGGGTCCTACGAGCAGTACTTC. It codes for CASSLVAGTSGSYEQYF.

V and J are TRBV11-2 and TRBJ1-1; D might be TRBD1 (5 bases). The CDR3 sequence is 14 residues long. The V gene's germline CDR1 is SGHAT and CDR2 FQNNGV. V dropped 3 bases and J dropped 4 bases, with 12 bases sitting between them. Here the CDR3 DNA reads TGTGCCAGCAGCTTCGTACCCAGGGCCACTGAAGCTTTCTTT. Translation: CASSFVPRATEAFF.

V gene TRBV5-1 combines with J gene TRBJ1-1, with D perhaps matching TRBD1 (6 bases). The CDR3 has 14 amino acids. Looked up from germline, CDR1 is SGHRS and CDR2 is YFSETQ. V gave up 4 bases and J gave up 1 base, with 11 bases separating them. CDR3 in DNA: TGCGCCAGCAGCGTGGAAGGGGGGAACACTGAAGCTTTCTTT. Its protein is CASSVEGGNTEAFF.

The genes are TRBV5-1 and TRBJ2-1; D may be TRBD2 (6 bases). The CDR3 is made up of 15 amino acids. Germline CDR1 and CDR2: SGHRS and YFSETQ. V lost 4 bases, J lost 4 bases, and 15 bases lay in between. Here the CDR3 DNA reads TGCGCCAGCAGCACCCATTTGGGACTGTACAATGAGCAGTTCTTC. Translated, it gives CASSTHLGLYNEQFF.

This sequence joins TRBV5-4 and TRBJ1-3; 8 positions agree with TRBD1. The CDR3 has 13 residues. Per the germline V gene, CDR1 is SGHNT and CDR2 is YYREEE (reference sequence). Trimming at V came to 9 bases and at J to 4 bases, leaving 6 bases not matched to a gene. The CDR3 DNA reads as TGTGCCACCGGGAGGGACAGGGGAAACACCATATATTTT. Translated, it gives CATGRDRGNTIYF.

The chain couples TRBV10-3 to TRBJ2-3; 15 bases map to TRBD2. The CDR3 is made up of 18 amino acids. From germline, CDR1 is ENHRY and CDR2 SYGVKD. V lost 4 bases to trimming and J lost 2 bases; unmatched junction nucleotides: 7. The CDR3 DNA follows: TGTGCCATCAGTGGGACTAGCGGGAGGGCCGAAGCCACAGATACGCAGTATTTT. This translates into CAISGTSGRAEATDTQYF.

V gene TRBV6-5 combines with J gene TRBJ1-1; 8 bases are a match to TRBD1. With V trimmed by 5 bases and J by 2 bases, 7 bases remained unmatched. The CDR3 loop spans 15 amino acids. Germline V lookup: CDR1 MNHEY, CDR2 SVGAGI. CDR3 protein: CASSPRTGRNTEAFF. The CDR3, as DNA: TGTGCCAGCAGTCCTAGGACAGGGCGTAACACTGAAGCTTTCTTT.

The V gene is TRBV6-1, the J gene TRBJ2-7; D might be TRBD1 or TRBD2, each matching 5 bases. Germline lookup yields CDR1 MNHNS and CDR2 SASEGT. The length of the CDR3 is 12 residues. Trimming removed 11 bases at V and 5 bases at J, with 16 bases between. Here the CDR3 DNA reads TGTGCCTCTGGGGGACCCGGGCACGAGCAGTACTTC. Its protein product is CASGGPGHEQYF.

V is TRBV4-3 and J is TRBJ2-5; the D gene is possibly TRBD1 (5 bases). This CDR3 region has 15 residues. Germline CDR1 reads LGHNA; CDR2 reads YSLEER. With 4 bases removed from V and 3 bases from J, the gap between germline ends came to 15 bases. CDR3 nucleotide sequence: TGCGCCAGCAGCCGACAGCCAAGAGCCGAAGAGACCCAGTACTTC. Encoded protein: CASSRQPRAEETQYF.

The chain has TRBV7-2 and TRBJ1-4; D is perhaps TRBD1 (5 bases). V was cut by 5 bases and J by 4 bases, with 8 bases left in between. The germline V gene has CDR1 SGHTA and CDR2 FQGNSA. This CDR3 contains 13 residues. CDR3 protein: CASSRGYNEKLFF. CDR3 coding DNA: TGTGCCAGCAGCAGGGGTTATAATGAAAAACTGTTTTTT.

Notes on this clone: Mismatch with germline at one junction end may stem from a read error. The rearrangement uses TRBV6-5 and TRBJ2-3; D is possibly TRBD1 (6 bases). This CDR3 is built from 13 residues. Germline V gene lookup returns CDR1 MNHEY and CDR2 SVGAGI. The CDR3 nucleotides read TGTGCCAGCAGTTACGGGACACCCGACTCGGGCCATTTT. Its protein is CASSYGTPDSGHF.

About this clone itself: The same CDR3 also results from other DNA sequences found in this sample. The V gene is TRBV11-2, the J gene TRBJ2-3; TRBD1 matches at 8 bases. Looked up from germline, CDR1 is SGHAT and CDR2 is FQNNGV. CDR3 length: 14 residues. V gave up 3 bases and J gave up 2 bases; unmatched junction bases: 1. CDR3 loop: CASSLDRVTDTQYF. The CDR3 coding sequence is TGTGCCAGCAGCTTGGACAGGGTCACAGATACGCAGTATTTT.

This chain connects TRBV19 to TRBJ2-2; a weak D match, TRBD1 (7 bases). CDR1 LNHDA and CDR2 SQIVND come from the germline V gene (reference sequence). V gave up 0 bases and J gave up 5 bases, with 10 bases separating them. The CDR3 is 15 amino acids. Here the CDR3 DNA reads TGTGCCAGTAGTATAGAACAGGGGAGGACCGGGGAGCTGTTTTTT. Amino acids: CASSIEQGRTGELFF.

The chain combines TRBV18 with TRBJ1-1; D perhaps matches TRBD1 (6 bases). V was shortened by 6 bases and J by 4 bases, with 15 bases between the two germline ends. Germline-derived CDR1 and CDR2 are KGHSH and LQKENI. The CDR3 covers 14 residues. This CDR3 reads CASSLNRGATEAFF. CDR3 sequence (DNA): TGTGCCAGCTCCCTTAATAGGGGGGCCACTGAAGCTTTCTTT.

V usage is TRBV5-1 and J usage is TRBJ2-7; no firm D call. Germline CDR1 and CDR2: SGHRS and YFSETQ. The CDR3 contains 15 residues. Trimming shortened V by 2 bases and J by 2 bases, and 14 bases separated the two germline ends. CDR3 DNA sequence: TGCGCCAGCAGCTTCGGCAGCCCTGGGCCCTACGAGCAGTACTTC. This encodes CASSFGSPGPYEQYF.